The clone carrying this T cell receptor beta chain has more than one count but fewer than ten. The antigen is not known. The data are from a study of T-cell reconstitution after alpha-beta-depleted transplantation in children. Findings and limits, study-wide: Alpha-beta T cells present about two months after transplant were reported to originate from several hundred expanded graft clones. The study traced high day-60 TCRbeta diversity in some patients to surviving recipient T cells and thymic progenitors. The main origin of T-cell counts and diversity one year after transplant was newly produced T cells.

It was with unique molecular identifiers that the TCRbeta library was prepared. TCRdb passed the PCR reads through MiXCR, listing each CDR3 protein once. The sample includes some 460,000 distinct CDR3 sequences, around 15% of them seen just once. This sample comprised PBMCs, mostly from graft donor cells, obtained 360 days after TCRalphabeta/CD19-depleted stem cell transplant. The source is a boy less than two years old who had a stem cell transplant for Wiskott-Aldrich syndrome, so the T cells may come from the graft donor.

DNA of the CDR3: TGCAGCGGGACTAGCGGGAGGTGGTACAATGAGCAGTTCTTC. Protein: CSGTSGRWYNEQFF. The chain uses TRBV29-1 and TRBJ2-1; 14 bases map to TRBD2. The germline gives CDR1 SQVTM, CDR2 ANQGSEA. There are 14 residues in the CDR3. The V segment lost 7 bases and the J segment 4 bases; nucleotides outside the gene matches: 3.